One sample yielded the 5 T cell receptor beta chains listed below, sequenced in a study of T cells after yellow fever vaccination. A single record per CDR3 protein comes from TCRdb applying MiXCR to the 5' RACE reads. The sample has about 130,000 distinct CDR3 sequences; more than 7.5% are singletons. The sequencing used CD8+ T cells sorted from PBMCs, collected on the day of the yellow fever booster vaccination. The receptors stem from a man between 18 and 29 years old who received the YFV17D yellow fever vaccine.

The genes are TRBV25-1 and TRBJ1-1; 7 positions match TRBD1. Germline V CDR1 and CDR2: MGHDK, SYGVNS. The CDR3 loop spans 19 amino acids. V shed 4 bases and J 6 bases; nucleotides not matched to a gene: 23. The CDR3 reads CASSALTPTGRYKEAEAFF. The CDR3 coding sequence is TGTGCCAGCAGTGCCCTAACTCCGACAGGGCGATATAAGGAGGCTGAAGCTTTCTTT. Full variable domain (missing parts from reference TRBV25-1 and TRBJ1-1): EADIYQTPRYLVIGTGKKITLECSQTMGHDKMYWYQQDPGMELHLIHYSYGVNSTEKGDLSSESTVSRIRTEHFPLTLESARPSHTSQYLCASSALTPTGRYKEAEAFFGQGTRLTVV.

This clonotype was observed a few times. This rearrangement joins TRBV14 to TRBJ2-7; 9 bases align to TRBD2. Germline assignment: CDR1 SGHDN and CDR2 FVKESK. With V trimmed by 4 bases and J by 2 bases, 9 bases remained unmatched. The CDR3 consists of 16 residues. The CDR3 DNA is TGTGCCAGCAGCCTTGGCTCGCGGGGGGGGACCTACGAGCAGTACTTC. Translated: CASSLGSRGGTYEQYF.

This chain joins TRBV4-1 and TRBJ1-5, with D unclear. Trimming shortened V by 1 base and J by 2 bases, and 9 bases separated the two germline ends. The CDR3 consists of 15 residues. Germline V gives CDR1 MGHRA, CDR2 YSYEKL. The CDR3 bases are TGCGCCAGCAGCCAAGTAGGGCCAGGCAATCAGCCCCAGCATTTT. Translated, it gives CASSQVGPGNQPQHF.

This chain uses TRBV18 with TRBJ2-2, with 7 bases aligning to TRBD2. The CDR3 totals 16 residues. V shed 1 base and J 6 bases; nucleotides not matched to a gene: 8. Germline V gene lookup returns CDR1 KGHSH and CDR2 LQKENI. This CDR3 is CASSPLSWTRPGELFF. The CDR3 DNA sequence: TGTGCCAGCTCACCACTCTCCTGGACTAGGCCCGGGGAGCTGTTTTTT.

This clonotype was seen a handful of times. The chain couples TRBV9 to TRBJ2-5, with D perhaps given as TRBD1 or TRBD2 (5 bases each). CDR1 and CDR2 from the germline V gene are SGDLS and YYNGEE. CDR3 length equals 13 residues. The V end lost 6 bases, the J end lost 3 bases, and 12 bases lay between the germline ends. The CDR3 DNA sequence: TGTGCCAGCACGGGGCCTATAGAAGAGACCCAGTACTTC. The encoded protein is CASTGPIEETQYF. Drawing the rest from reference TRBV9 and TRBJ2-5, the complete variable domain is DSGVTQTPKHLITATGQRVTLRCSPRSGDLSVYWYQQSLDQGLQFLIQYYNGEERAKGNILERFSAQQFPDLHSELNLSSLELGDSALYFCASTGPIEETQYFGPGTRLLVL.